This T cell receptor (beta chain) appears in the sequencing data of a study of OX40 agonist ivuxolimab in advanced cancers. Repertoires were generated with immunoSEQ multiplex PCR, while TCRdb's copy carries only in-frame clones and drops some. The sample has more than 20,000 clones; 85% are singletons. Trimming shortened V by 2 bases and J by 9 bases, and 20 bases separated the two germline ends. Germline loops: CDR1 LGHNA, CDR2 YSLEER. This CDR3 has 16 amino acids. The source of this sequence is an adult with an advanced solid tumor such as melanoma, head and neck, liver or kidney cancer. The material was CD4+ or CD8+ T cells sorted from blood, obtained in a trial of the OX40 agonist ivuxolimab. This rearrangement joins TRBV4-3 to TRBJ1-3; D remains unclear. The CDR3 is CASSQTPGSLRSTIYF. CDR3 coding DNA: TGCGCCAGCAGCCAAACCCCGGGTTCTCTGAGGAGCACCATATATTTT.